These 13 T cell receptor beta chains were all obtained from the same sample, sequenced in a study of sequential checkpoint blockade in melanoma. Described treatment: randomized to nivolumab then ipilimumab (arm A) or the reverse (arm B). The protocol was immunoSEQ multiplex PCR, while the TCRdb copy is restricted to in-frame clones and leaves out a portion. The table lists approximately 10,000 clones, 70% to 85% of them singletons. The material was CD8+ T cells sorted from blood (inferred from file names), obtained from a patient given nivolumab and ipilimumab in sequence. These receptors were obtained from a human donor with melanoma.

The J gene is TRBJ2-3, the V gene TRBV5-4, with TRBD2 matching over 15 bases. Germline V gene lookup returns CDR1 SGHNT and CDR2 YYREEE (reference sequence). CDR3 length: 16 amino acids. V shed 4 bases, J shed 3 bases, and the junction held 3 bases outside the gene matches. CDR3: CASSPGLAGGTDTQYF. CDR3 nucleotides: TGTGCCAGCAGCCCAGGACTAGCGGGGGGGACAGATACGCAGTATTTT.

As regards this clone: The junction shows a germline mismatch at one end, possibly a read error. This rearrangement joins TRBV5-6 to TRBJ2-7; the match to TRBD2 covers 9 bases. Germline V CDR1 and CDR2: SGHDT, YYEEEE. CDR3 length: 16 amino acids. The CDR3: CVSSGRTEAILYEQYF. The CDR3 DNA reads as TGTGTCAGCAGCGGGAGGACGGAAGCTATCCTTTACGAGCAGTACTTC.

J is TRBJ2-1 and V is TRBV4-3; TRBD2 matches at 8 bases. The CDR3 is 15 residues long. Trimming at V came to 0 bases and at J to 10 bases, leaving 8 bases not matched to a gene. Germline-derived CDR1 and CDR2 are LGHNA and YSLEER. The CDR3, as DNA: TGCGCCAGCAGCCAAGAACCGGACCCGGGAGGGGAGCAGTTCTTC. This sequence encodes CASSQEPDPGGEQFF.

V gene TRBV4-2 combines with J gene TRBJ2-7; 8 bases are a match to TRBD1. Trimming cost V 4 bases and J 6 bases; bases outside gene matches: 11. CDR3 size: 15 residues. Germline-derived CDR1 and CDR2 are LGHNA and YNFKEQ. The CDR3 nucleotides are TGTGCCAGCAGCCCCGACAGGGGCCGCCCGGTCGAGCAGTACTTC. This codes for CASSPDRGRPVEQYF.

CDR3 nucleotide sequence: TGTGCCAGCAGTTACCCCGGGACATCGAACACTGAAGCTTTCTTT. Amino acids: CASSYPGTSNTEAFF. The rearrangement joins TRBV6-6 to TRBJ1-1; maybe TRBD1 (6 bases). Trimming removed 2 bases from V and 1 base from J, with 11 bases in between. CDR1 MNHNY and CDR2 SVGAGI come from the germline V gene (reference sequence). The CDR3 has 15 amino acids.

This chain connects TRBV4-2 to TRBJ1-4; 10 nucleotides match TRBD1. Germline V gene lookup returns CDR1 LGHNA and CDR2 YNFKEQ. The CDR3 has 15 residues. V shed 4 bases, J shed 6 bases, and the junction held 5 bases outside the gene matches. The CDR3 sequence is CASSPAGTGDEKLFF. CDR3 nucleotides: TGTGCCAGCAGCCCCGCCGGGACAGGGGATGAAAAACTGTTTTTT.

The V call is TRBV19, the J call TRBJ1-5, with 8 bases aligning to TRBD1. The J segment lost 3 bases and the V segment lost 5 bases, leaving 12 bases of the junction unmatched. Germline assignment: CDR1 LNHDA and CDR2 SQIVND (reference sequence). The CDR3 covers 17 residues. In DNA, the CDR3 is TGTGCCAGTAGTCACCCCCAGGGGGCCGTAACCAATCAGCCCCAGCATTTT. It yields the protein CASSHPQGAVTNQPQHF.

The chain is built from TRBV19 and TRBJ2-1; D gene ambiguous. CDR1 is LNHDA and CDR2 is SQIVND in the germline V gene (reference sequence). Trimming left V 4 bases short and J 3 bases short, with 4 bases between. This CDR3 comprises 12 residues. The CDR3 DNA sequence: TGTGCCAGTAGTACAGGCTACAATGAGCAGTTCTTC. Translation: CASSTGYNEQFF.

The chain recombines TRBV9 with TRBJ2-5; 8 positions match TRBD2. The CDR3 sequence is 14 residues long. V shed 0 bases, J shed 5 bases, and the junction held 3 bases outside the gene matches. Looked up from germline, CDR1 is SGDLS and CDR2 is YYNGEE. CDR3 residues: CASSVDSGGETQYF. DNA for the CDR3: TGTGCCAGCAGCGTAGACTCGGGGGGGGAGACCCAGTACTTC. The whole variable domain, filled in from reference TRBV9 and TRBJ2-5, reads DSGVTQTPKHLITATGQRVTLRCSPRSGDLSVYWYQQSLDQGLQFLIQYYNGEERAKGNILERFSAQQFPDLHSELNLSSLELGDSALYFCASSVDSGGETQYFGPGTRLLVL.

Here the CDR3 reads CASSLARRVGGSYEQYF. In nucleotides, the CDR3 is TGTGCCAGCAGCTTGGCCCGCAGGGTGGGGGGGTCCTACGAGCAGTACTTC. The rearrangement joins TRBV5-4 to TRBJ2-7; 7 nucleotides agree with TRBD2. The CDR3 is 17 residues long. Germline CDR1 SGHNT, CDR2 YYREEE (reference sequence). V dropped 0 bases and J dropped 1; count of bases not matched to a gene: 10.

This clone was seen only once. The CDR3 region is CASRTAGTGVQTQYF. The CDR3 region has the DNA TGTGCCAGCAGAACAGCCGGGACAGGGGTTCAGACCCAGTACTTC. The chain carries TRBV28 and TRBJ2-5; 10 nucleotides match TRBD1. The CDR3 has 15 residues. The junction had 10 bases not matched to a gene; V was cut back by 6 bases and J by 6 bases. Per germline, CDR1 MDHEN and CDR2 SYDVKM. Together with reference TRBV28 and TRBJ2-5, the CDR3 gives the full variable domain: DVKVTQSSRYLVKRTGEKVFLECVQDMDHENMFWYRQDPGLGLRLIYFSYDVKMKEKGDIPEGYSVSREKKERFSLILESASTNQTSMYLCASRTAGTGVQTQYFGPGTRLLVL.

The chain recombines TRBV2 with TRBJ1-1; a possible D gene is TRBD1 (5 bases). The CDR3 length is 13 residues. Trimming removed 8 bases from V and 4 bases from J, with 14 bases in between. Germline lookup yields CDR1 SNHLY and CDR2 FYNNEI. This chain's CDR3 is CASLTGGGTEAFF. The CDR3 bases are TGTGCCAGCCTAACGGGGGGTGGCACTGAAGCTTTCTTT.

V is TRBV4-3 and J is TRBJ2-5; 9 bases map to TRBD1. CDR1 is LGHNA and CDR2 is YSLEER in the germline V gene. The J segment lost 3 bases and the V segment lost 5 bases, leaving 16 bases of the junction unmatched. The CDR3 length is 18 residues. The CDR3 DNA follows: TGCGCCAGCAGCTCTTTTCTGGGACAGGGTGGAGGAGAAGAGACCCAGTACTTC. Protein product: CASSSFLGQGGGEETQYF.